This T cell receptor beta chain was captured by sequencing in a study of T cell responses to AZD1222 COVID-19 vaccine. Study-wide points: Possibly, clonal diversity was underestimated; donors were largely white British and included more females. Regions 160-218 and 743-854 held dominance among vaccine-associated CD4 TCRs, which spanned spike. Spike-specific TCR breadth and depth went up after people got two AZD1222 doses.

Remarks on this clone: The target antigen is unknown.

Data came from immunoSEQ multiplex PCR; TCRdb stores just in-frame clones and leaves some out. The sample has 85,000 to 120,000 clones, around 87% seen once; the top ten hold 5%. The CDR3 extends over 11 amino acids. Trimming took off 4 bases at V and 8 bases at J, with 7 bases between the two ends. Germline CDR1 and CDR2: MNHEY and SMNVEV (reference sequence). V is TRBV27 and J is TRBJ2-3; no definite D call. This TCR was sampled from an adult in good health. This specimen consisted of peripheral blood, obtained on day 0 of AZD1222 vaccination. The CDR3 protein is CASSSTGTQYF. CDR3 nucleotide sequence: TGTGCCAGCAGTTCAACGGGTACGCAGTATTTT.